The 15 T cell receptor beta chains below come from one sample, sequenced in a study of graft-versus-host responses after intestinal transplantation. The data were produced by immunoSEQ multiplex PCR, yet TCRdb's version contains in-frame clones alone and is incomplete. Among some 16,000 clones, approximately 80% were seen once, and the ten largest hold approximately 5%. Intraepithelial lymphocytes and lamina propria lymphocytes were released through processing of graft tissue. The source material was ileum tissue, sampled 17 days after transplant. These receptors all stem from a human patient who received an intestinal transplant, so some T cells may come from the graft donor.

The genes are TRBV20-1 and TRBJ1-1; D is unclear. CDR1 and CDR2 (germline): DFQATT, SNEGSKA (reference sequence). This CDR3 comprises 11 residues. V was trimmed by 3 bases and J by 3 bases, leaving 5 bases between them. CDR3 region: CSASPYTEAFF. The CDR3 nucleotides are TGCAGTGCTAGTCCCTACACTGAAGCTTTCTTT.

The V gene is TRBV2, the J gene TRBJ1-4; no firm D call. Germline V gives CDR1 SNHLY, CDR2 FYNNEI. This CDR3 has 14 residues. V shed 8 bases and J shed 0 bases, with 10 bases lying between them. CDR3 DNA sequence: TGTGCCAGCTCAGCCCCTGCAACTAATGAAAAACTGTTTTTT. Amino acids: CASSAPATNEKLFF.

V and J are TRBV5-1 and TRBJ2-5; TRBD2 is a possible D gene (5 bases). Trimming shortened V by 2 bases and J by 1 base, and 9 bases separated the two germline ends. The CDR3 totals 14 residues. Germline values: CDR1 SGHRS, CDR2 YFSETQ. CDR3 DNA sequence: TGCGCCAGCAGCTTAGGCGGAGGCCAAGAGACCCAGTACTTC. It specifies CASSLGGGQETQYF.

This clone appeared a single time. The CDR3 spells CASSEGDSEAFF. Here the CDR3 DNA reads TGTGCCAGCAGTGAAGGAGATTCTGAAGCTTTCTTT. This sequence joins TRBV25-1 and TRBJ1-1; the D is unclear. The CDR3 length is 12 residues. V shed 2 bases and J shed 6 bases, with 7 bases lying between them. The germline V gene encodes CDR1 MGHDK and CDR2 SYGVNS.

This chain joins TRBV10-3 and TRBJ2-1, with D possibly TRBD1 on 5 matching bases. The CDR3 length is 22 residues. With 6 bases removed from V and 0 bases from J, the gap between germline ends came to 33 bases. Looked up from germline, CDR1 is ENHRY and CDR2 is SYGVKD. The CDR3 nucleotides are TGTGCCATCAGCCTCCTACCTATTGAGCTTCAGGGTTGGGGTTCCTCCTACAATGAGCAGTTCTTC. This encodes CAISLLPIELQGWGSSYNEQFF.

This clone was found a few times. The chain links TRBV19 to TRBJ2-1; D could derive from TRBD1 or TRBD2 (5 bases each). V lost 11 bases and J lost 2, with 13 bases in between. CDR1 is LNHDA and CDR2 is SQIVND in the germline V gene (reference sequence). The CDR3 is made up of 13 amino acids. The CDR3 nucleotides read TGTGCCGCCGGGACCCACCCCTACAATGAGCAGTTCTTC. This codes for CAAGTHPYNEQFF.

The rearrangement links TRBV28 to TRBJ1-1; D remains unclear. CDR3 length: 12 amino acids. The V end was cut by 5 bases, the J end by 0 bases, with 4 bases between. CDR1 MDHEN and CDR2 SYDVKM come from the germline V gene. CDR3 coding DNA: TGTGCCAGCAGTCCTATGAACACTGAAGCTTTCTTT. It yields the protein CASSPMNTEAFF. Based on the CDR3 plus reference TRBV28 and TRBJ1-1, the full variable domain is DVKVTQSSRYLVKRTGEKVFLECVQDMDHENMFWYRQDPGLGLRLIYFSYDVKMKEKGDIPEGYSVSREKKERFSLILESASTNQTSMYLCASSPMNTEAFFGQGTRLTVV.

The chain has TRBV6-5 and TRBJ2-7; a possible D gene is TRBD2 (6 bases). The CDR3 contains 13 residues. Germline CDR1 and CDR2: MNHEY and SVGAGI. V lost 3 bases and J 2 bases, leaving 8 bases between the germline ends. CDR3 in DNA: TGTGCCAGCAGTTATTCGGGAGCCTACGAGCAGTACTTC. It yields the protein CASSYSGAYEQYF.

J is TRBJ2-7 and V is TRBV10-3; D is unresolved. The germline V and J ends were trimmed by 1 base and 2 bases, with 12 bases remaining between them. The CDR3 extends over 15 amino acids. CDR1 ENHRY and CDR2 SYGVKD come from the germline V gene. CDR3 DNA: TGTGCCATCAGTGAGTACGCCAGGCGTCCCTACGAGCAGTACTTC. The encoded protein is CAISEYARRPYEQYF.

The CDR3 DNA reads as TGCAGCGTTGGTCAGATATCCAATGAGGCTACTACCCAGGGGCAGTTCTTC. Amino acid sequence: CSVGQISNEATTQGQFF. V and J are TRBV29-1 and TRBJ2-1, with a weak D call TRBD1 (5 bases). Germline CDR1 reads SQVTM; CDR2 reads ANQGSEA. The CDR3 extends over 17 amino acids. The V end lost 4 bases, the J end lost 12 bases, and 31 bases lay between the germline ends.

The gene calls are TRBV2 and TRBJ2-5, with TRBD1 matching 8 bases. The J call may be faulty, since TRBJ2-7 better matches the DNA end. The CDR3 consists of 13 residues. CDR1 SNHLY and CDR2 FYNNEI come from the germline V gene. The chain's CDR3 is CASRGQDYYEQYF. CDR3 sequence (DNA): TGTGCCAGCAGGGGACAGGATTACTACGAGCAGTACTTC.

This rearrangement joins TRBV27 to TRBJ2-7; no reliable D call. The CDR3 has 13 residues. The V end lost 2 bases, the J end lost 3 bases, and 8 bases lay between the germline ends. Germline V gene sequence: CDR1 MNHEY, CDR2 SMNVEV (reference sequence). CDR3 DNA: TGTGCCAGCAGTTTAAGTAGTTACTACGAGCAGTACTTC. It encodes CASSLSSYYEQYF.

The chain couples TRBV4-1 to TRBJ1-2, with no clear D. The CDR3 is made up of 13 amino acids. Trimming pared 1 base from V and 7 bases from J, leaving 10 bases between. The germline gives CDR1 MGHRA, CDR2 YSYEKL. CDR3 region: CASSQAAEVGYTF. In DNA form, the CDR3 reads TGCGCCAGCAGCCAAGCCGCCGAAGTTGGCTACACCTTC.

The J gene is TRBJ1-4, the V gene TRBV28; D remains ambiguous. V was clipped by 4 bases and J by 5 bases, with 11 bases between them. The length of the CDR3 is 14 residues. Germline V CDR1 and CDR2: MDHEN, SYDVKM. The CDR3 spells CASSSRLSNEKLFF. The CDR3 DNA is TGTGCCAGCAGTTCCCGTCTATCGAATGAAAAACTGTTTTTT.

The J gene is TRBJ1-4, the V gene TRBV28, with D hard to call. The V gene's germline CDR1 is MDHEN and CDR2 SYDVKM. The CDR3 totals 16 residues. V was trimmed by 3 bases and J by 2 bases, leaving 13 bases between them. The DNA for the CDR3 is TGTGCCAGCAGTTTGGCCCTAGAGGCGACTAATGAAAAACTGTTTTTT. This translates into CASSLALEATNEKLFF. Full variable domain (outside the CDR3, taken from reference TRBV28 and TRBJ1-4): DVKVTQSSRYLVKRTGEKVFLECVQDMDHENMFWYRQDPGLGLRLIYFSYDVKMKEKGDIPEGYSVSREKKERFSLILESASTNQTSMYLCASSLALEATNEKLFFGSGTQLSVL.